Listed below are T cell receptor beta chains from one sample, sequenced in a study of CD8+ T cells in alopecia areata. Data came from immunoSEQ multiplex PCR; TCRdb stores just in-frame clones and leaves some out. The sample lists 14,000 or so clones; 45% to 65% were seen once. Input material: CD4+ Tregs sorted from blood. The receptors were gathered from a human donor with alopecia areata. Each CDR3 is given with its conserved first and last residue. Each record gives: V gene, clone size, D gene, J gene, CDR3 DNA, CDR3 protein. D genes are given only for firm matches. A clone size is listed for some rows: how often the clone was seen (once, few, many), or a class if it is expanded.

V gene: TRBV27
clone size: -
D gene: TRBD2
J gene: TRBJ2-1
CDR3 DNA: TGTGCCAGCAGTCTCTTGACTAGCTTCCATCGGGATGAGCAGTTCTTC
CDR3 protein: CASSLLTSFHRDEQFF

V gene: TRBV6-6
clone size: -
D gene: -
J gene: TRBJ2-2
CDR3 DNA: TGTGCCAGCAAAAGGTCGTCCGGGGAGCTGTTTTTT
CDR3 protein: CASKRSSGELFF

V gene: TRBV7-2
clone size: -
D gene: -
J gene: TRBJ1-1
CDR3 DNA: TGTGCCAGCAGCCTACGAACCCGGTACACTGAAGCTTTCTTT
CDR3 protein: CASSLRTRYTEAFF

V gene: TRBV19
clone size: few
D gene: TRBD1
J gene: TRBJ1-3
CDR3 DNA: TGTGCCAGCGCCAGCCTGGACAGGGACTCTGGAAACACCATATATTTT
CDR3 protein: CASASLDRDSGNTIYF

V gene: TRBV28
clone size: -
D gene: -
J gene: TRBJ1-4
CDR3 DNA: TGTGCCAGCGGTAATATTAGAAAACTGTTTTTT
CDR3 protein: CASGNIRKLFF

V gene: TRBV9
clone size: -
D gene: TRBD1
J gene: TRBJ1-4
CDR3 DNA: TGTGCCAGCAGCGTAACCGGGACAGGGCAAGAAAAACTGTTTTTT
CDR3 protein: CASSVTGTGQEKLFF

V gene: TRBV5-1
clone size: -
D gene: -
J gene: TRBJ1-4
CDR3 DNA: TGCGCCAGCAGCTTGATACCCCGGGACACTAATGAAAAACTGTTTTTT
CDR3 protein: CASSLIPRDTNEKLFF

V gene: TRBV5-1
clone size: few
D gene: -
J gene: TRBJ2-7
CDR3 DNA: TGCGCCAGCAGCTTGGCATCTTTTTACGAGCAGTACTTC
CDR3 protein: CASSLASFYEQYF

V gene: TRBV23-1
clone size: -
D gene: -
J gene: TRBJ1-5
CDR3 DNA: TGCGCCAGCAGTCAAGCGTATAGCAATCAGCCCCAGCATTTT
CDR3 protein: CASSQAYSNQPQHF

V gene: TRBV19
clone size: -
D gene: -
J gene: TRBJ1-2
CDR3 DNA: TGTGCCAGTAGCATAGACACCGCCTACTATGGCTACACCTTC
CDR3 protein: CASSIDTAYYGYTF

V gene: TRBV6-1
clone size: -
D gene: TRBD1
J gene: TRBJ2-1
CDR3 DNA: TGTGCCAGCAGTCAACAGGGGAGTGGTGAGCAGTTCTTC
CDR3 protein: CASSQQGSGEQFF

V gene: TRBV5-2
clone size: -
D gene: -
J gene: TRBJ2-5
CDR3 DNA: TGCGCCAGCAGCCAAGATACGGGGTGGGCAGCCCAAGAGACCCAGTACTTC
CDR3 protein: CASSQDTGWAAQETQYF

V gene: TRBV6-5
clone size: -
D gene: -
J gene: TRBJ2-7
CDR3 DNA: TGTGCCAGCAGTAACCTTAGGACAGTTCGCTACGAGCAGTACTTC
CDR3 protein: CASSNLRTVRYEQYF

V gene: TRBV27
clone size: few
D gene: TRBD2
J gene: TRBJ2-7
CDR3 DNA: TGTGCCAGCACTAACCTAGGGACTAGCGGACCCTACGAGCAGTACTTC
CDR3 protein: CASTNLGTSGPYEQYF

V gene: TRBV18
clone size: few
D gene: -
J gene: TRBJ1-3
CDR3 DNA: TGTGCCAGCTCGCTCCTACGGGGTTCTGGAAACACCATATATTTT
CDR3 protein: CASSLLRGSGNTIYF

V gene: TRBV12-5
clone size: -
D gene: -
J gene: TRBJ2-1
CDR3 DNA: TGTGCTAGTGGTTTGGGGAGGTGGGAGCAGTTCTTC
CDR3 protein: CASGLGRWEQFF

V gene: TRBV28
clone size: few
D gene: -
J gene: TRBJ2-7
CDR3 DNA: TGTGCCAGCAGTTTATTATCTCGGCAGGTCTTTGAGCAGTACTTC
CDR3 protein: CASSLLSRQVFEQYF

V gene: TRBV28
clone size: -
D gene: TRBD1
J gene: TRBJ2-5
CDR3 DNA: TGTGCCAGCAGGACAGGGGGTGGGGAGACCCAGTACTTC
CDR3 protein: CASRTGGGETQYF

V gene: TRBV6-6
clone size: -
D gene: -
J gene: TRBJ2-5
CDR3 DNA: TGTGCCAGCAGATCACAAGAGACCCAGTACTTC
CDR3 protein: CASRSQETQYF

V gene: TRBV7-6
clone size: medium-sized
D gene: -
J gene: TRBJ2-3
CDR3 DNA: TGTGCCAGCAGCTTAAGTTTTTCTAGTTCCACAGATACGCAGTATTTT
CDR3 protein: CASSLSFSSSTDTQYF

V gene: TRBV27
clone size: -
D gene: TRBD2
J gene: TRBJ2-2
CDR3 DNA: TGTGCCAGCAGCCGAACGGGACTAGCGGGAGGGAAACCTACCGGGGAGCTGTTTTTT
CDR3 protein: CASSRTGLAGGKPTGELFF

V gene: TRBV6-1
clone size: -
D gene: -
J gene: TRBJ2-5
CDR3 DNA: TGTGCCAGCAATTCAGGGCATAAAGAGACCCAGTACTTC
CDR3 protein: CASNSGHKETQYF

V gene: TRBV5-1
clone size: -
D gene: -
J gene: TRBJ2-1
CDR3 DNA: TGCGCCAGCAGCTTGGCTGGGAGCTCCTACAATGAGCAGTTCTTC
CDR3 protein: CASSLAGSSYNEQFF

V gene: TRBV19
clone size: medium-sized
D gene: TRBD1
J gene: TRBJ1-1
CDR3 DNA: TGTGCCAGTAGCGACAGGGGGCTGGTCACTGAAGCTTTCTTT
CDR3 protein: CASSDRGLVTEAFF